This TCR beta chain came from a study of T cell repertoires in cytomegalovirus infection. The wider study: Public TCR beta signatures marked donors with CMV infection and the matching HLA.

In regard to this clonotype: The antigen is undetermined.

Study-level findings and limits: HLA-C-restricted, CMV-specific TCR beta clonotypes were dominant ex vivo.

TCRdb processed the reads anew with MiXCR; each CDR3 protein has one entry. This table has around 800,000 distinct CDR3 sequences, about 31% appearing once. Germline V gene data show CDR1 as SGHNT and CDR2 as YYREEE (reference sequence). CDR3 length: 13 residues. V shed 5 bases and J shed 5 bases, with 11 bases lying between them. V usage is TRBV5-4 and J usage is TRBJ2-1; tentatively, D is TRBD1 or TRBD2 (5 bases each). This clonotype was obtained from a human donor in good health (CMV status not recorded). Some clones in this sample may be carry-over from other donors' samples. The material was cultured CD8+ T cells from PBMCs, obtained from culture after CMV antigen stimulation. CDR3 amino acids: CASRGVMDNEQFF. In DNA, the CDR3 is TGTGCCAGCAGGGGGGTGATGGACAATGAGCAGTTCTTC.